This note documents a single TCR beta chain sequence. It was autoimmune disease history or systemic immunosuppression that excluded patients. The data were obtained in a study of OX40 agonist ivuxolimab in advanced cancers. Overall study context: Dose-escalation cases comprised hepatocellular carcinoma, melanoma, renal cell or head and neck cancer. Subjects had a mean age of roughly 60 years, with a range of roughly 20 to 79; more than 70% were male.

TCRdb's table, derived via immunoSEQ multiplex PCR, lists solely in-frame clones and lacks some. The profile shows 49,000 or so clones, roughly 90% of them singletons. The TCR sequence derives from an adult with an advanced solid tumor such as melanoma, head and neck, liver or kidney cancer. The sequencing used CD4+ or CD8+ T cells sorted from blood, collected in a trial of the OX40 agonist ivuxolimab.

In DNA, the CDR3 is TGTGCCAGCGCCCCAGGGGCCAGTTCCTACGAGCAGTACTTC. This codes for CASAPGASSYEQYF. This chain connects TRBV5-6 to TRBJ2-7, with D maybe TRBD1 (6 bases). CDR1 and CDR2 (germline): SGHDT, YYEEEE. This CDR3 has 14 amino acids. Between the trimmed V and J ends, which lost 7 bases and 1 base, there was a span of 15 bases.